A single sample gave rise to the 6 T cell receptor beta chains below, sequenced in a study of T cells in Graves' hyperthyroidism and ophthalmopathy. RNA transcripts served as the template for amplifying TCR beta CDR3 regions. With the HTBI primer set, the TCR CDR3 went through a first round of RT-PCR. TCRdb itself ran the multiplex PCR reads through MiXCR, one entry per CDR3 protein. This sample yields around 210,000 distinct CDR3 sequences, of which around 17% are seen a single time; roughly 49% belongs to the top ten. The sequenced material came from blood. These receptors all come from a woman aged 45-59 years with Graves' hyperthyroidism.

This clonotype was seen repeatedly, ten times or more. This chain uses TRBV6-1 with TRBJ1-1; TRBD1 matches 7 bases. Germline V gene lookup returns CDR1 MNHNS and CDR2 SASEGT. The length of the CDR3 is 14 residues. J lost 1 base, V lost 6 bases, and 5 bases had no gene match. CDR3 protein: CASRRDRPNTEAFF. The CDR3 coding sequence is TGTGCCAGCAGAAGGGACAGACCGAACACTGAAGCTTTCTTT.

At least ten counts were recorded for this clonotype. Mismatch with germline at one junction end may stem from a read error. V usage is TRBV7-7 and J usage is TRBJ2-5; 10 nucleotides match TRBD1. This CDR3 comprises 14 residues. Germline V gives CDR1 SSHAT, CDR2 FNYEAQ (reference sequence). Written as DNA, the CDR3 is TGTGCTAGCAGCATGACAGGGGGCAAAGAGACCCAGTACTTC. It is translated as CASSMTGGKETQYF.

This clonotype was seen a few times. The chain carries TRBV24-1 and TRBJ2-3, with a weak D call TRBD1 (6 bases). V dropped 2 bases and J dropped 0 bases, with 17 bases sitting between them. Germline V lookup: CDR1 KGHDR, CDR2 SFDVKD. The CDR3 sequence is 18 residues long. CDR3 in DNA: TGTGCCACCAGTGATTATCAAGACAGGCGTCGGAGCACAGATACGCAGTATTTT. Translating gives CATSDYQDRRRSTDTQYF.

The rearrangement joins TRBV28 to TRBJ1-2; 10 bases line up with TRBD1. V lost 5 bases to trimming and J lost 8 bases; unmatched junction nucleotides: 8. There are 14 residues in the CDR3. Germline assignment: CDR1 MDHEN and CDR2 SYDVKM. The chain's CDR3 is CASSPQTGGYGYTF. Here the CDR3 DNA reads TGTGCCAGCAGTCCGCAGACAGGGGGCTACGGCTACACCTTC.

The table lists this clonotype with a few counts. The chain joins TRBV5-4 to TRBJ1-1; D remains ambiguous. The CDR3 spans 14 residues. Germline V gives CDR1 SGHNT, CDR2 YYREEE (reference sequence). V lost 3 bases to trimming and J lost 2 bases, with 11 bases between them. CDR3 protein: CASSSGISNTEAFF. The CDR3 DNA sequence: TGTGCCAGCAGCTCGGGGATCTCCAACACTGAAGCTTTCTTT.

In its sample, this clonotype was seen many times. The rearrangement uses TRBV20-1 and TRBJ2-5; maybe TRBD1 (6 bases). The CDR3 runs 14 residues. V was clipped by 6 bases and J by 0 bases, with 14 bases between them. CDR1 DFQATT and CDR2 SNEGSKA come from the germline V gene (reference sequence). In nucleotides, the CDR3 is TGCAGTGCGACTGCAACAGGGCACCAAGAGACCCAGTACTTC. Amino acid sequence: CSATATGHQETQYF.